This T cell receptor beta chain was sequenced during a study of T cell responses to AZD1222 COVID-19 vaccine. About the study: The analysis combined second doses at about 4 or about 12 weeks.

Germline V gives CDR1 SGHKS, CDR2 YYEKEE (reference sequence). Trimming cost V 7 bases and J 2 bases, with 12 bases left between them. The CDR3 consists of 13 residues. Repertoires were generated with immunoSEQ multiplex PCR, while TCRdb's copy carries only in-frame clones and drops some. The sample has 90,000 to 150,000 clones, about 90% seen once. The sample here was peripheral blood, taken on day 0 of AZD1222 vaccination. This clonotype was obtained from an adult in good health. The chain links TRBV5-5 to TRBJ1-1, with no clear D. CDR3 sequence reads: CASGLWVNTEAFF. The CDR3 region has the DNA TGTGCCAGCGGCCTCTGGGTTAACACTGAAGCTTTCTTT.